This record looks at one T cell receptor beta chain sequence and its context. The data originate from a study of OX40 agonist ivuxolimab in advanced cancers. Here immunoSEQ multiplex PCR was the method, and the copy in TCRdb shows in-frame clones only, minus some. The sample holds approximately 15,000 clones, 64% seen once. Trimming at V came to 2 bases and at J to 4 bases, leaving 2 bases not matched to a gene. Germline V gene data show CDR1 as SGDLS and CDR2 as YYNGEE. CDR3 length equals 15 residues. The sequence was collected from an adult with an advanced solid tumor such as melanoma, head and neck, liver or kidney cancer. The sequences come from CD4+ or CD8+ T cells sorted from blood, collected in a trial of the OX40 agonist ivuxolimab. The genes are TRBV9 and TRBJ2-2, with 10 positions matching TRBD2. For the CDR3, the DNA is TGTGCCAGCAGCGTCAGGACTAGCGGCACCGGGGAGCTGTTTTTT. Its protein product is CASSVRTSGTGELFF.